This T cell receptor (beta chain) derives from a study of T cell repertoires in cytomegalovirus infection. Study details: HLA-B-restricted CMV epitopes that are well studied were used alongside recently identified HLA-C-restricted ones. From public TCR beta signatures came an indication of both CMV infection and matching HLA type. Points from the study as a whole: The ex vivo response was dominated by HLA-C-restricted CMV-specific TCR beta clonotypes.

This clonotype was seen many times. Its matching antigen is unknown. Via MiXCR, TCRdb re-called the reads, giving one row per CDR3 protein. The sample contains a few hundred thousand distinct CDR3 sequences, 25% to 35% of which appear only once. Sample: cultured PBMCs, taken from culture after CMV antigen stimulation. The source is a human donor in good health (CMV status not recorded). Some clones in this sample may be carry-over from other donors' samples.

The CDR3 is CASSSPGQVNTEAFF. The DNA for the CDR3 is TGTGCCAGCAGTTCGCCGGGACAGGTGAACACTGAAGCTTTCTTT. V usage is TRBV28 and J usage is TRBJ1-1, with 8 positions matching TRBD1. After removal of 4 bases from V and 0 bases from J, the junction contained 4 bases not matched to a gene. The CDR3 loop spans 15 amino acids. Per the germline V gene, CDR1 is MDHEN and CDR2 is SYDVKM.